This T cell receptor beta chain was observed in a study of cytomegalovirus exposure and HLA in healthy donors. Looking at the study overall: As released early, the data held about 85 million unique TCRs from HLA-typed donors.

Germline-derived CDR1 and CDR2 are ENHRY and SYGVKD. The CDR3 consists of 13 residues. The V and J ends lost 5 bases and 2 bases, in that order; junction bases with no gene match: 2. Concerning this clone: Its antigen is still unknown.

The donors, nominally healthy at sampling, likely had unrecorded immune exposures. PCR used 60 Vbeta primers and 13 Jbeta primers. Measured with immunoSEQ multiplex PCR; TCRdb has only the in-frame clones, and not every one. The sample includes about 96,000 clones, roughly 79% of them seen just once. Study results and caveats: DRB1 showed the most TCR associations and HLA-C the fewest in a later analysis, as rates varied by HLA locus.

The sequenced sample was PBMCs. The TCR sequence derives from a female donor in good health and CMV-seropositive. This chain joins TRBV10-3 and TRBJ1-2, with 7 bases that match TRBD1. Here the CDR3 DNA reads TGTGCCATCAGTACGACAGGGAACTATGGCTACACCTTC. Amino acids: CAISTTGNYGYTF.